The subject of this entry is one T cell receptor beta chain. The record originates from a study of cytomegalovirus exposure and HLA in healthy donors. At the level of the study: In an early release, HLA-typed donors contributed about 80 million unique TCR sequences.

Primers for the PCR totalled 60 Vbeta and 13 Jbeta. How the authors handled the data: Later analysis identified tens of millions of unique TCR beta chains, 9 million to 12 million shared. Profiling relied on immunoSEQ multiplex PCR, and the TCRdb table lists in-frame clones only, not all of them. V, J and clone size derive from that table, while D and trimming were established from the DNA sequence. The sample contains more than 80,000 clones, about 60% of which appear only once. These donors, healthy bone marrow donors, were studied. This CDR3 contains 16 residues. Germline CDR1 is MNHEY and CDR2 is SMNVEV (reference sequence). Unmatched junction bases numbered 6, after V lost 4 bases and J lost 0 bases.

Sequenced input: PBMCs. The chain joins TRBV27 to TRBJ2-5, with 9 bases matching TRBD2. The receptor was derived from a woman between 35 and 50 years old in good health and CMV-seropositive. As DNA, the CDR3 is TGTGCCAGCAGTTCTCGACTAGCGGTAAACCAAGAGACCCAGTACTTC. This encodes CASSSRLAVNQETQYF.